The clone carrying this T cell receptor beta chain was picked up a small number of times. Random hexamers were used to reverse transcribe roughly 0.5 to 1 ug of RNA. A single record per CDR3 protein comes from TCRdb applying MiXCR to the immunoSEQ multiplex PCR reads. The sample shows approximately 130,000 distinct CDR3 sequences, about 93% of them seen only once. These data belong to a study of CD8 T cells in Susac syndrome. The CDR3 consists of 16 residues. Looked up from germline, CDR1 is SGHTA and CDR2 is FQGNSA. Trimming cost V 5 bases and J 1 base; bases outside gene matches: 10. The sequenced material came from CD8+ T cells from PBMCs. This clonotype was obtained from a human donor with multiple sclerosis. The chain joins TRBV7-2 to TRBJ2-7, with 8 bases identical to TRBD2. CDR3 amino acids: CASSLVAASGSYEQYF. CDR3 DNA: TGTGCCAGCAGCCTAGTCGCGGCTAGCGGGTCCTACGAGCAGTACTTC.